This TCR beta chain was retrieved from a study of identical twins. TCRdb recomputed calls from the 5' RACE reads with MiXCR, one row per CDR3 protein. The sample lists approximately 210,000 distinct CDR3 sequences, approximately 15% seen once, with 35% to 45% in the top ten. Worth noting for this clonotype: Its specificity is not known. One end of the junction does not line up with germline, which may come from a read error.

Study-level findings and limits: Researchers reported weaker excess twin sharing in beta out-of-frame sequences.

From germline, CDR1 is SQVTM and CDR2 ANQGSEA. The CDR3 runs 9 residues. The same data also went into a second study, on T cells expressing NK-cell markers. From that study: Sorted T-cell subsets CD3+CD56+NKG2C+, CD3+CD56+NKG2C- and CD3+CD56-NKG2C+ were TCR beta-sequenced. Among CD8+ T cells from several donors, dominant NKG2C+ clonotypes accounted for roughly 1.0-7.0%.

The chain has TRBV29-1 and TRBJ2-5; TRBD2 agrees at 8 bases. The source material was CD8+ T cells sorted from blood. The TCR sequence derives from a woman aged 18-29 years in good health. CDR3 DNA sequence: TGCAGCGTTGGGGGACTAGAGGGGTTC. Encoded protein: CSVGGLEGF.